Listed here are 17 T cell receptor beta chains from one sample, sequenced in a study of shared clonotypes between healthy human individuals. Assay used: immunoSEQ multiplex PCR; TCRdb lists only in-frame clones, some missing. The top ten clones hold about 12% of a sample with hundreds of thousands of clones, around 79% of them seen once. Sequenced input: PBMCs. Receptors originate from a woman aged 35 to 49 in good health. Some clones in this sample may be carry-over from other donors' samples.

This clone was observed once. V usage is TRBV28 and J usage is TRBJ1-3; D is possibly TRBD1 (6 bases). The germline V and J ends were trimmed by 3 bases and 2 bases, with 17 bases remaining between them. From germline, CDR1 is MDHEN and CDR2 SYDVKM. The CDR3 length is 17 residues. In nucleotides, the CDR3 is TGTGCCAGCAGTTTTCGGGGGGGCAGGCTTGCTGGAAACACCATATATTTT. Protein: CASSFRGGRLAGNTIYF.

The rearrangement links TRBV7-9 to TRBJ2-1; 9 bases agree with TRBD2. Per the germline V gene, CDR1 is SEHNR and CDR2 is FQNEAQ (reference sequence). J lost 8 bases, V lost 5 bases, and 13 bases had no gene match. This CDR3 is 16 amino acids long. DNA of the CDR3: TGTGCCAGCAGCCGAATGAGGAGCGGGAGGTTCGATGAGCAGTTCTTC. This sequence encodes CASSRMRSGRFDEQFF. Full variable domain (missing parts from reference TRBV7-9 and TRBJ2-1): DTGVSQNPRHKITKRGQNVTFRCDPISEHNRLYWYRQTLGQGPEFLTYFQNEAQLEKSRLLSDRFSAERPKGSFSTLEIQRTEQGDSAMYLCASSRMRSGRFDEQFFGPGTRLTVL.

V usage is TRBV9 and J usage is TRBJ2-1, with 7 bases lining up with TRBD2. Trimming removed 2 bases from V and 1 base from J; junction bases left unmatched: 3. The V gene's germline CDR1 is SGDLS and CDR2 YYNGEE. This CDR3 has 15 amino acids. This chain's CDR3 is CASSVTGGSYNEQFF. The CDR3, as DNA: TGTGCCAGCAGCGTTACCGGGGGGTCCTACAATGAGCAGTTCTTC.

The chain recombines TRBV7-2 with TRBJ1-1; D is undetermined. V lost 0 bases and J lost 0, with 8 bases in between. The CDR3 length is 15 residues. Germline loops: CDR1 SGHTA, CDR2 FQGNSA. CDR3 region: CASSLASGLNTEAFF. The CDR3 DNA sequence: TGTGCCAGCAGCTTAGCATCGGGATTGAACACTGAAGCTTTCTTT.

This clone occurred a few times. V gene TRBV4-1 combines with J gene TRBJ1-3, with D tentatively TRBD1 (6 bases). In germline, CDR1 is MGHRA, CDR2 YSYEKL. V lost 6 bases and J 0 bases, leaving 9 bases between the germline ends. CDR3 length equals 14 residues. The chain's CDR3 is CASRTGISGNTIYF. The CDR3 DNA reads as TGCGCCAGCAGGACAGGCATCTCTGGAAACACCATATATTTT.

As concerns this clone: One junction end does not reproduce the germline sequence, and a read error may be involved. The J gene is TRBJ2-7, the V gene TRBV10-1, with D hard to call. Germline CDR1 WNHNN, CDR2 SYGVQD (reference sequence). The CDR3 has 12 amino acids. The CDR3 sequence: CASTPGSYEQYF. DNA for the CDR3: TGCGCGAGCACCCCAGGCTCCTACGAGCAGTACTTC.

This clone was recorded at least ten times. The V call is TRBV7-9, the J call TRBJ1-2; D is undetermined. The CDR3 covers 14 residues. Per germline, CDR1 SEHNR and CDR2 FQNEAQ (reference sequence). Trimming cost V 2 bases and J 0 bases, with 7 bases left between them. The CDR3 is CASSLTVANYGYTF. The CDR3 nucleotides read TGTGCCAGCAGCTTAACAGTAGCTAACTATGGCTACACCTTC.

CDR3 sequence: CASSLLAEGGETQYF. CDR3 nucleotides: TGTGCCAGCAGCTTACTAGCGGAGGGGGGGGAGACCCAGTACTTC. The genes are TRBV7-9 and TRBJ2-5; D is possibly TRBD2 (7 bases). Germline loops: CDR1 SEHNR, CDR2 FQNEAQ (reference sequence). V was trimmed by 2 bases and J by 5 bases, leaving 15 bases between them. This CDR3 contains 15 residues. The full variable domain, completed using reference TRBV7-9 and TRBJ2-5, is DTGVSQNPRHKITKRGQNVTFRCDPISEHNRLYWYRQTLGQGPEFLTYFQNEAQLEKSRLLSDRFSAERPKGSFSTLEIQRTEQGDSAMYLCASSLLAEGGETQYFGPGTRLLVL.

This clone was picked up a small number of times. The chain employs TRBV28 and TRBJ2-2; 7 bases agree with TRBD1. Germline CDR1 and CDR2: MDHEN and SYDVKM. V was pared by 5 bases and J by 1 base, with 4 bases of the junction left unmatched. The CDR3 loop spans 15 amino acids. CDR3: CASSQGDLNTGELFF. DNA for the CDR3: TGTGCCAGCAGTCAGGGGGATTTGAACACCGGGGAGCTGTTTTTT.

This CDR3 reads CASSRLAGGRAGELFF. The CDR3 coding sequence is TGCGCCAGCAGCCGGCTAGCGGGAGGGAGGGCCGGGGAGCTGTTTTTT. The chain uses TRBV4-1 and TRBJ2-2; TRBD2 matches at 12 bases. Germline loops: CDR1 MGHRA, CDR2 YSYEKL. The V segment lost 4 bases and the J segment 6 bases; nucleotides outside the gene matches: 6. CDR3 size: 16 residues.

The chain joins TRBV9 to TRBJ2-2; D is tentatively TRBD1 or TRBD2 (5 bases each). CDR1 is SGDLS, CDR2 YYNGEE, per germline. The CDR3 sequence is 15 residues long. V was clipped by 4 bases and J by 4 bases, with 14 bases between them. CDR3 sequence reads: CASSHREGFTGELFF. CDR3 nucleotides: TGTGCCAGCAGCCACCGAGAGGGGTTCACCGGGGAGCTGTTTTTT.

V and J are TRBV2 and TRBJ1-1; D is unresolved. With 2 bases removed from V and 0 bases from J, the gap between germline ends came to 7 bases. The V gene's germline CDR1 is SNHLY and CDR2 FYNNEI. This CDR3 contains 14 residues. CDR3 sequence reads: CASSENSLNTEAFF. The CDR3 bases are TGTGCCAGCAGTGAAAACAGTTTGAACACTGAAGCTTTCTTT.

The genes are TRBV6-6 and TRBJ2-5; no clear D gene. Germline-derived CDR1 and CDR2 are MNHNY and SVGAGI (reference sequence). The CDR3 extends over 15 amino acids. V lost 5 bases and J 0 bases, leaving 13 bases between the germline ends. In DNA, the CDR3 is TGTGCCAGCAGTGCCCAGTATGGGTACCAAGAGACCCAGTACTTC. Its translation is CASSAQYGYQETQYF.

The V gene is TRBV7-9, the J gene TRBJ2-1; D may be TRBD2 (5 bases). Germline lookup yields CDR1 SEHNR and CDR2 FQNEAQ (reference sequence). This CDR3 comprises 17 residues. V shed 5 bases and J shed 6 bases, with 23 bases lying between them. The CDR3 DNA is TGTGCCAGCAGCCCCCCTAGACGGGGATGGCGCACCAATGAGCAGTTCTTC. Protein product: CASSPPRRGWRTNEQFF.

The CDR3 region has the DNA TGTGCCAGCAGCCAAGTTAGAGTCAGGGGTTCACTCTCTGGGGCCAACGTCCTGACTTTC. It encodes CASSQVRVRGSLSGANVLTF. The J gene is TRBJ2-6, the V gene TRBV14; maybe TRBD1 (6 bases). CDR3 length equals 20 residues. V was pared by 1 base and J by 0 bases, with 19 bases between. Germline values: CDR1 SGHDN, CDR2 FVKESK. Supplemented by reference TRBV14 and TRBJ2-6, the full variable domain reads EAGVTQFPSHSVIEKGQTVTLRCDPISGHDNLYWYRRVMGKEIKFLLHFVKESKQDESGMPNNRFLAERTGGTYSTLKVQPAELEDSGVYFCASSQVRVRGSLSGANVLTFGAGSRLTVL.

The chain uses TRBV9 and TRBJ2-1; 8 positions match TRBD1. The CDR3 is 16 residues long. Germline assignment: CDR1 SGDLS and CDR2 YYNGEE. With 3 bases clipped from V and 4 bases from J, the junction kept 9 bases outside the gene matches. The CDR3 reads CASSAPGQAVYNEQFF. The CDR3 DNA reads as TGTGCCAGCAGCGCTCCGGGACAGGCCGTTTACAATGAGCAGTTCTTC.

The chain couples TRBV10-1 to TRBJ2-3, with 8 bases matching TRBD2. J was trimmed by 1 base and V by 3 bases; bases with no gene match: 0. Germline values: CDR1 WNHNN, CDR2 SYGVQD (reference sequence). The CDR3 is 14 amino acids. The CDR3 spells CASSDSGGTDTQYF. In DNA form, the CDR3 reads TGCGCCAGCAGTGATAGCGGGGGCACAGATACGCAGTATTTT.